The rows below give T cell receptor beta chains drawn from one sample of a study of blood T cell repertoires in COVID-19. Sequencing used immunoSEQ multiplex PCR; TCRdb keeps in-frame clones, though not all of them. The sample shows over 200,000 clones, roughly four fifths of them seen only once. The sequenced sample was peripheral blood. These receptors were collected from a woman between 40 and 55 years old with acute or convalescent COVID-19. Both conserved end residues are part of each CDR3. A D gene is named only where the DNA matches it firmly. Some rows have no size entry. The others give once, few or many, or a class for an expanded clone.

D: -; size: -; V: TRBV3-1/TRBV3-2; J: TRBJ2-1; DNA: TGTGCCAGCAGCCAAGAGCGGGGCGGGCAGTTCTTC; CDR3: CASSQERGGQFF
D: TRBD2; size: few; V: TRBV5-1; J: TRBJ2-1; DNA: TGCGCCAGCAGCTTGTCGACGGGGGGGTTGACATCCTACAATGAGCAGTTCTTC; CDR3: CASSLSTGGLTSYNEQFF
D: -; size: -; V: TRBV11-2; J: TRBJ2-2; DNA: TGTGCCAGCAGCTTAAAGCGTAGCCCCGGGGAGCTGTTTTTT; CDR3: CASSLKRSPGELFF
D: -; size: -; V: TRBV7-9; J: TRBJ2-1; DNA: TGTGCCAGCAGTCTTAATGAGATCGATGAGCAGTTCTTC; CDR3: CASSLNEIDEQFF
D: TRBD2; size: -; V: TRBV18; J: TRBJ2-7; DNA: TGTGCCAGCTCACCATATAGCGGGAGGGACTACGAGCAGTACTTC; CDR3: CASSPYSGRDYEQYF
D: TRBD1; size: -; V: TRBV27; J: TRBJ1-2; DNA: TGTGCCAGCAGTTCCGACAGGGGGAACTATGGCTACACCTTC; CDR3: CASSSDRGNYGYTF
D: -; size: -; V: TRBV5-4; J: TRBJ1-2; DNA: TGTGCCAGCAGCTTCGTGGAGGGGAGCGGCTACACCTTC; CDR3: CASSFVEGSGYTF
D: -; size: -; V: TRBV5-8; J: TRBJ1-2; DNA: TGTGCCAGCAGCTCTATTTATGGCTACACCTTC; CDR3: CASSSIYGYTF
D: TRBD2; size: once; V: TRBV30; J: TRBJ2-1; DNA: TGTGCCTGGAGTGTCCGAGGACTAGCGGGTCCCAATGAGCAGTTCTTC; CDR3: CAWSVRGLAGPNEQFF
D: -; size: -; V: TRBV18; J: TRBJ1-2; DNA: TGTGCCAGCTCACCCAAGGGGGATGGCTACACCTTC; CDR3: CASSPKGDGYTF
D: -; size: -; V: TRBV6-2/TRBV6-3; J: TRBJ1-1; DNA: TGTGCCAGCAGTTCATTATCAGGGCTCACTGAAGCTTTCTTT; CDR3: CASSSLSGLTEAFF
D: -; size: -; V: TRBV19; J: TRBJ1-5; DNA: TGTGCCAGTAGTATAATGTCCGAGAGCAATCAGCCCCAGCATTTT; CDR3: CASSIMSESNQPQHF
D: -; size: -; V: TRBV29-1; J: TRBJ1-2; DNA: -; CDR3: CSVATGTQTF
D: TRBD2; size: -; V: TRBV9; J: TRBJ2-1; DNA: TGTGCCAGCAGCCGCCTAGCGGGGGGGGCCTACAATGAGCAGTTCTTC; CDR3: CASSRLAGGAYNEQFF
D: -; size: -; V: TRBV29-1; J: TRBJ2-1; DNA: TGCAGCGTTGAAAGGAGCCTTGAGCAGTTCTTC; CDR3: CSVERSLEQFF
D: -; size: once; V: TRBV11-2; J: TRBJ1-4; DNA: TGTGCCAGCAGCTTAGATCCGGGCAAGGGGGAAAAACTGTTTTTT; CDR3: CASSLDPGKGEKLFF
D: TRBD2; size: -; V: TRBV5-1; J: TRBJ2-1; DNA: TGCGCCAGCAGCTTGGCAGCGGGGGGTGAGCAGTTCTTC; CDR3: CASSLAAGGEQFF
D: -; size: once; V: TRBV5-6; J: TRBJ1-2; DNA: TGTGCCAGCAGCTTGTTACAGGGCACTCATGGCTACACCTTC; CDR3: CASSLLQGTHGYTF
D: -; size: -; V: TRBV6-5; J: TRBJ1-2; DNA: TGTGCCAGCAGTTACGGTAGCTCTGGCTACACCTTC; CDR3: CASSYGSSGYTF
D: -; size: -; V: TRBV4-1; J: TRBJ1-1; DNA: TGCGCCAGCAGCCTTCGGAGGGACACTGAAGCTTTCTTT; CDR3: CASSLRRDTEAFF
D: TRBD2; size: -; V: TRBV14; J: TRBJ2-3; DNA: TGTGCCAGCAGCCAAGGGACTAGTTCCACAGATACGCAGTATTTT; CDR3: CASSQGTSSTDTQYF
D: TRBD1; size: few; V: TRBV18; J: TRBJ1-1; DNA: TGTGCCAGCTCACCTGATCCGACAGGGAGCTTGAACACTGAAGCTTTCTTT; CDR3: CASSPDPTGSLNTEAFF
D: -; size: -; V: TRBV6-1; J: TRBJ2-1; DNA: TGTGCCAGCAGTGATTATCTGCTAGCGTCCAAGGGGTTCTTC; CDR3: CASSDYLLASKGFF
D: TRBD2; size: once; V: TRBV24-1; J: TRBJ2-2; DNA: TGTGCCACCAGTGGCGGGAGCACCGGGGAGCTGTTTTTT; CDR3: CATSGGSTGELFF
D: TRBD1; size: -; V: TRBV30; J: TRBJ1-5; DNA: TGTGCCTGGAGGTCCGGGACAGGGGGCAATCAGCCCCAGCATTTT; CDR3: CAWRSGTGGNQPQHF
D: TRBD1; size: -; V: TRBV7-3; J: TRBJ2-7; DNA: TGTGCCAGCAGCCAAGGGAGACAGGGCGTCTACGAGCAGTACTTC; CDR3: CASSQGRQGVYEQYF
D: -; size: -; V: TRBV13; J: TRBJ1-1; DNA: TGTGCCAGCAGCATTGGGGGCTATGAAGACACTGAAGCTTTCTTT; CDR3: CASSIGGYEDTEAFF
D: TRBD1; size: -; V: TRBV3-1/TRBV3-2; J: TRBJ2-7; DNA: TGTGCCAGCAGCCTGGACAGGGGAAACTTC; CDR3: CASSLDRGNF
D: TRBD2; size: -; V: TRBV10-3; J: TRBJ2-1; DNA: TGTGCCATCAGTAGGGGAGCGGGAGGGCCAGAATACAATGAGCAGTTCTTC; CDR3: CAISRGAGGPEYNEQFF
D: TRBD1; size: -; V: TRBV5-8; J: TRBJ2-7; DNA: TGTGCCAGCAGCCCCACCTTGGACAGGGGAGGCCACGAGCAGTACTTC; CDR3: CASSPTLDRGGHEQYF
D: TRBD2; size: -; V: TRBV25-1; J: TRBJ2-3; DNA: TGTGCCAGCAGCGAGTGGGGACTAGCGGGGGAAGATACGCAGTATTTT; CDR3: CASSEWGLAGEDTQYF
D: TRBD2; size: many; V: TRBV12-3/TRBV12-4; J: TRBJ2-7; DNA: TGTGCCAGCAGTTTAAGCGGGGGGGCCGAGCAGTACTTC; CDR3: CASSLSGGAEQYF